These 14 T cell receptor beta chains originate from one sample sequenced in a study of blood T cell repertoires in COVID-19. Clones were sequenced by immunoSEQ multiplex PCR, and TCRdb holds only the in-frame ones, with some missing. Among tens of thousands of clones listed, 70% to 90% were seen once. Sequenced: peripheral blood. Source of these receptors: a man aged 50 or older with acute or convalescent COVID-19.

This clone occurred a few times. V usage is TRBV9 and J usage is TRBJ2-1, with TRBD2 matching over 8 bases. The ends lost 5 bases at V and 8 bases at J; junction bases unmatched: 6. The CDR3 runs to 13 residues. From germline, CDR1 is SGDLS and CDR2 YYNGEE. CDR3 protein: CASSFGRADEQFF. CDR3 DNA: TGTGCCAGCAGTTTCGGGAGGGCGGATGAGCAGTTCTTC. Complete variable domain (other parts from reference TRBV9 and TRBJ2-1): DSGVTQTPKHLITATGQRVTLRCSPRSGDLSVYWYQQSLDQGLQFLIQYYNGEERAKGNILERFSAQQFPDLHSELNLSSLELGDSALYFCASSFGRADEQFFGPGTRLTVL.

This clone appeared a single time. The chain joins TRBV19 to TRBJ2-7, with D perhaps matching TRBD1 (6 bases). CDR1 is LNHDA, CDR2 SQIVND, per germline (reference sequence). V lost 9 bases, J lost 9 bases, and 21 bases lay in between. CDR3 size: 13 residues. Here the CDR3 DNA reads TGTGCCAGCCAAGGGGGACGGTCAGGGTGGCAGTACTTC. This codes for CASQGGRSGWQYF.

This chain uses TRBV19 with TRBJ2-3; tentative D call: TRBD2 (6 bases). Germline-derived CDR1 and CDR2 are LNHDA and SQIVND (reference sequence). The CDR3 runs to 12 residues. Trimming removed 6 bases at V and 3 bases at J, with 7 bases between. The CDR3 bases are TGTGCCAGTAGGGGGGGAACAGATACGCAGTATTTT. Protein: CASRGGTDTQYF.

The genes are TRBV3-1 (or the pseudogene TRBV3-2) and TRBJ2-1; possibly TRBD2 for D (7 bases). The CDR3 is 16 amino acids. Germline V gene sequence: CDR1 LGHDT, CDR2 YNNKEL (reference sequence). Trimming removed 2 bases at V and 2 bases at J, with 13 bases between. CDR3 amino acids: CASSQFRGAAYNEQFF. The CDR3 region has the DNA TGTGCCAGCAGCCAATTCCGGGGGGCCGCCTACAATGAGCAGTTCTTC.

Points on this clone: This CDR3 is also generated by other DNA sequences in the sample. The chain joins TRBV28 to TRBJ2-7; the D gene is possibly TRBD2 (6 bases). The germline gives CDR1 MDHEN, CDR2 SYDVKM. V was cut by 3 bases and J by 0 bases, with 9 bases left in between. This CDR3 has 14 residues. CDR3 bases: TGTGCCAGCAGTTTCGGAGGGAGCTCCTACGAGCAGTACTTC. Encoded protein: CASSFGGSSYEQYF.

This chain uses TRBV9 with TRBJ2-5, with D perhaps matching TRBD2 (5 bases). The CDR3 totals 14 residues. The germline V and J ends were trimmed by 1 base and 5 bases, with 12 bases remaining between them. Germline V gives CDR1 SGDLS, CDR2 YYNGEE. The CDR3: CASSVRREGETQYF. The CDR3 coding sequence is TGTGCCAGCAGCGTACGACGGGAAGGGGAGACCCAGTACTTC.

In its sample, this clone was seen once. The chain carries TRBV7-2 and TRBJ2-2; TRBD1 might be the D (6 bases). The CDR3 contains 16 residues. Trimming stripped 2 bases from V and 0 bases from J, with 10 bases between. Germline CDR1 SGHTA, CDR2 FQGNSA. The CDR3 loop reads CASSLWGRSNTGELFF. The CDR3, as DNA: TGTGCCAGCAGCTTATGGGGGCGATCGAACACCGGGGAGCTGTTTTTT.

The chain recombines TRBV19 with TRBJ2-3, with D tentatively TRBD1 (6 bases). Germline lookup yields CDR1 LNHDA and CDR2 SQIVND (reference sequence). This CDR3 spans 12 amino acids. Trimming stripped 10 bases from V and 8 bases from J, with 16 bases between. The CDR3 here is CATSPPDSTQYF. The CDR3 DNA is TGTGCCACTAGCCCCCCGGACAGTACGCAGTATTTT.

The CDR3 reads CASGETGTGAENEKLFF. DNA of the CDR3: TGTGCCAGCGGGGAGACCGGGACAGGGGCCGAAAATGAAAAACTGTTTTTT. The V call is TRBV2, the J call TRBJ1-4, with TRBD1 matching over 10 bases. The CDR3 consists of 17 residues. Germline-derived CDR1 and CDR2 are SNHLY and FYNNEI. V gave up 8 bases and J gave up 5 bases; unmatched junction bases: 14.

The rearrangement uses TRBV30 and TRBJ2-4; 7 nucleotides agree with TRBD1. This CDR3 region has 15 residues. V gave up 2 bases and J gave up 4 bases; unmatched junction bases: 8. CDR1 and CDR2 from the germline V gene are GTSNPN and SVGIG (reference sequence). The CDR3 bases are TGTGCCTGGAGTCCGGGCCCGGGACAGAAAAACATTCAGTACTTC. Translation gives CAWSPGPGQKNIQYF.

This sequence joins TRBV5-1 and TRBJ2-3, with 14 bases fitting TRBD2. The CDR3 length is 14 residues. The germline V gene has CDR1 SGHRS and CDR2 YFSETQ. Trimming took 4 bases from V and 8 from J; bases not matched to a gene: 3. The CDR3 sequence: CASSETSGRGTQYF. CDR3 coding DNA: TGCGCCAGCAGCGAGACTAGCGGGAGGGGTACGCAGTATTTT.

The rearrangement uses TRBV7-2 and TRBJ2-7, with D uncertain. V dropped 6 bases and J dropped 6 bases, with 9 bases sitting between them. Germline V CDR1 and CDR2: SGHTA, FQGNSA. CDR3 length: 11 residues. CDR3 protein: CASSSSIEQYF. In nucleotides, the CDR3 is TGTGCCAGCAGTTCTAGTATCGAGCAGTACTTC. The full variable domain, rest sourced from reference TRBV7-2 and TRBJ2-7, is GAGVSQSPSNKVTEKGKDVELRCDPISGHTALYWYRQSLGQGLEFLIYFQGNSAPDKSGLPSDRFSAERTGGSVSTLTIQRTQQEDSAVYLCASSSSIEQYFGPGTRLTVT.

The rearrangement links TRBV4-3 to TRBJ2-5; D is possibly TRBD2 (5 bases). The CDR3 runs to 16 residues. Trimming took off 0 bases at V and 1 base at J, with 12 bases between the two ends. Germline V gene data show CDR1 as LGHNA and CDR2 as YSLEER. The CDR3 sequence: CASSQETGRGQETQYF. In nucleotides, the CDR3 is TGCGCCAGCAGCCAAGAAACGGGTCGGGGCCAAGAGACCCAGTACTTC.

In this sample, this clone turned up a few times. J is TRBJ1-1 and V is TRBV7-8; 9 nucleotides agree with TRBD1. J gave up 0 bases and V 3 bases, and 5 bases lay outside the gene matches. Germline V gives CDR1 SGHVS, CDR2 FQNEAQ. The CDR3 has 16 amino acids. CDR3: CASSFTGGNMNTEAFF. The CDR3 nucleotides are TGTGCCAGCAGCTTCACAGGGGGCAACATGAACACTGAAGCTTTCTTT. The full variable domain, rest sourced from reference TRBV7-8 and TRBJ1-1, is GAGVSQSPRYKVAKRGQDVALRCDPISGHVSLFWYQQALGQGPEFLTYFQNEAQLDKSGLPSDRFFAERPEGSVSTLKIQRTQQEDSAVYLCASSFTGGNMNTEAFFGQGTRLTVV.